Listed here are 15 T cell receptor beta chains from one sample, sequenced in a study of blood T cells in healthy people across ages. A second 7 to 11 cycle PCR used barcoded and J-beta primers. TCRdb called the 5' RACE reads again in MiXCR, with one record for every CDR3 protein. The data contain 1.5 million to 2 million distinct CDR3 sequences, about two fifths of them seen just once; the ten biggest clones take up about 23%. The specimen sequenced was blood. The receptors stem from a human donor in good health.

This clonotype came up a few times. This chain joins TRBV13 and TRBJ1-1; D is possibly TRBD1 (6 bases). The length of the CDR3 is 12 residues. Trimming removed 7 bases at V and 3 bases at J, with 9 bases between. The germline V gene encodes CDR1 PRHDT and CDR2 FYEKMQ (reference sequence). CDR3 sequence reads: CASTPGDTEAFF. For the CDR3, the DNA is TGTGCCAGCACCCCAGGGGACACTGAAGCTTTCTTT.

This chain connects TRBV7-2 to TRBJ2-7, with TRBD1 identical over 7 bases. The CDR3 length is 15 residues. V lost 1 base to trimming and J lost 3 bases; unmatched junction nucleotides: 6. The germline V gene encodes CDR1 SGHTA and CDR2 FQGNSA. Here the CDR3 DNA reads TGTGCCAGCAGCTTAGTTTGGGCAGGGGGCTACGAGCAGTACTTC. It translates to CASSLVWAGGYEQYF.

The chain combines TRBV10-3 with TRBJ1-5; the D gene is possibly TRBD1 (6 bases). From germline, CDR1 is ENHRY and CDR2 SYGVKD. This CDR3 contains 16 residues. V was pared by 0 bases and J by 0 bases, with 9 bases between. The CDR3 nucleotides read TGTGCCATCAGTGAGTCCGACAGGAATAGCAATCAGCCCCAGCATTTT. It specifies CAISESDRNSNQPQHF.

CDR3 residues: CASSHGTSGGESLNTGELFF. CDR3 bases: TGTGCCAGCAGCCATGGGACTAGCGGGGGCGAATCTCTCAACACCGGGGAGCTGTTTTTT. The chain carries TRBV11-2 and TRBJ2-2; 14 nucleotides line up with TRBD2. The V segment lost 5 bases and the J segment 2 bases; nucleotides outside the gene matches: 13. CDR1 and CDR2 (germline): SGHAT, FQNNGV. The CDR3 length is 20 residues.

This clonotype was counted only a few times. The rearrangement links TRBV7-9 to TRBJ2-7; D possibly corresponds to TRBD2 (5 bases). CDR1 is SEHNR, CDR2 FQNEAQ, per germline (reference sequence). Trimming removed 3 bases from V and 2 bases from J, with 17 bases in between. CDR3 length: 16 residues. CDR3: CASSFVGLLSPYEQYF. The CDR3 nucleotides are TGTGCCAGCAGCTTTGTCGGACTCTTATCTCCCTACGAGCAGTACTTC. Based on the CDR3 plus reference TRBV7-9 and TRBJ2-7, the full variable domain is DTGVSQNPRHKITKRGQNVTFRCDPISEHNRLYWYRQTLGQGPEFLTYFQNEAQLEKSRLLSDRFSAERPKGSFSTLEIQRTEQGDSAMYLCASSFVGLLSPYEQYFGPGTRLTVT.

This clonotype was detected only a few times. The V and J genes are TRBV29-1 and TRBJ1-2; D gene ambiguous. This CDR3 has 10 amino acids. Deletions cut 8 bases from V and 7 bases from J, with 11 bases between. CDR1 is SQVTM, CDR2 ANQGSEA, per germline. In nucleotides, the CDR3 is TGCAGCATATCAAGCTTTGGCTACACCTTC. Its translation: CSISSFGYTF.

This clonotype has only a few counts. The chain uses TRBV4-2 and TRBJ2-1, with 10 bases matching TRBD2. This CDR3 has 15 amino acids. CDR1 LGHNA and CDR2 YNFKEQ come from the germline V gene. The V and J ends lost 4 bases and 7 bases, in that order; junction bases with no gene match: 7. The CDR3 DNA follows: TGTGCCAGCAGCCCAGCGGGGGGGGGGAAAAATGAGCAGTTCTTC. This translates into CASSPAGGGKNEQFF.

This clonotype was counted a few times. V and J are TRBV7-9 and TRBJ1-2; D possibly corresponds to TRBD1 (6 bases). Germline V gene data show CDR1 as SEHNR and CDR2 as FQNEAQ (reference sequence). The CDR3 sequence is 14 residues long. V was pared by 3 bases and J by 7 bases, with 15 bases between. CDR3 residues: CASSLVIGTSGYTF. In nucleotides, the CDR3 is TGTGCCAGCAGCTTGGTGATAGGGACATCTGGCTACACCTTC.

The rearrangement uses TRBV20-1 and TRBJ2-2; D may match TRBD1 or TRBD2 (5 bases each). The CDR3 runs to 11 residues. V lost 6 bases and J 3 bases, leaving 5 bases between the germline ends. Germline V CDR1 and CDR2: DFQATT, SNEGSKA (reference sequence). The CDR3 sequence is CSAGDTGELFF. CDR3 nucleotides: TGCAGTGCGGGGGACACCGGGGAGCTGTTTTTT.

The chain carries TRBV6-6 and TRBJ1-2; TRBD1 aligns across 7 bases. The germline CDR1 and CDR2 sequences are MNHNY and SVGAGI (reference sequence). The CDR3 spans 16 residues. The V gene end was trimmed by 3 bases and the J gene end by 4 bases; junction bases not matched to a gene: 11. Here the CDR3 reads CASSYGNPRGIYGYTF. The DNA for the CDR3 is TGTGCCAGCAGTTATGGAAATCCCAGGGGGATCTATGGCTACACCTTC.

The rearrangement joins TRBV18 to TRBJ2-5; D is perhaps TRBD1 or TRBD2 (5 bases each). Trimming took 5 bases from V and 2 from J, leaving 12 bases between them. Looked up from germline, CDR1 is KGHSH and CDR2 is LQKENI. The CDR3 loop spans 14 amino acids. CDR3 sequence reads: CASSAGAGQETQYF. In DNA form, the CDR3 reads TGTGCCAGCTCAGCCGGGGCCGGTCAAGAGACCCAGTACTTC.

This clonotype was detected only a few times. The J gene is TRBJ1-2, the V gene TRBV5-1; weak D call: TRBD1 (5 bases). V was trimmed by 7 bases and J by 5 bases, leaving 12 bases between them. The CDR3 covers 12 residues. Germline assignment: CDR1 SGHRS and CDR2 YFSETQ. CDR3 amino acids: CASWRAGYGYTF. The CDR3, as DNA: TGCGCCAGCTGGAGAGCAGGGTATGGCTACACCTTC.

The genes are TRBV24-1 and TRBJ2-3, with D perhaps matching TRBD1 or TRBD2 (6 bases each). CDR1 KGHDR and CDR2 SFDVKD come from the germline V gene. This CDR3 is 18 amino acids long. With 4 bases removed from V and 1 base from J, the gap between germline ends came to 20 bases. The CDR3 bases are TGTGCCACCAGTGACCGGCAATACACAGGGACTGGCACAGATACGCAGTATTTT. This codes for CATSDRQYTGTGTDTQYF.

The V and J genes are TRBV6-6 and TRBJ1-3; D unresolved. With 2 bases removed from V and 2 bases from J, the gap between germline ends came to 10 bases. The CDR3 covers 15 residues. CDR1 is MNHNY and CDR2 is SVGAGI in the germline V gene (reference sequence). CDR3 protein: CASSYGPAAGNTIYF. In DNA, the CDR3 is TGTGCCAGCAGTTACGGACCGGCGGCTGGAAACACCATATATTTT.

The rearrangement joins TRBV30 to TRBJ2-4; D ambiguous. This CDR3 contains 12 residues. With 0 bases removed from V and 14 bases from J, the gap between germline ends came to 14 bases. Germline CDR1 and CDR2: GTSNPN and SVGIG (reference sequence). This CDR3 reads CAWSVQGAIEYF. Here the CDR3 DNA reads TGTGCCTGGAGTGTACAAGGAGCGATAGAGTACTTC.